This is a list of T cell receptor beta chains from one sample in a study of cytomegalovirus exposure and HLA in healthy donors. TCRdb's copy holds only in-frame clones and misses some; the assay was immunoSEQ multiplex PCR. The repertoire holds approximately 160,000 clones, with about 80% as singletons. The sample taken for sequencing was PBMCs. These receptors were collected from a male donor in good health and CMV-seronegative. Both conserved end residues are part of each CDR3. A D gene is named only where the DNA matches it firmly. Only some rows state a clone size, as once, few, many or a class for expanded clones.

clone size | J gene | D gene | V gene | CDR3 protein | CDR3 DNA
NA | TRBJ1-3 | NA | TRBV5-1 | CASSLTTVGNTIYF | TGCGCCAGCAGCCTAACGACAGTCGGAAACACCATATATTTT
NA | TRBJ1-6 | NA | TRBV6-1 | CASSAGGAGPYGSPLHF | TGTGCCAGCAGTGCGGGGGGAGCAGGGCCTTATGGTTCACCCCTCCACTTT
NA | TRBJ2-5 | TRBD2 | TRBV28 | CASSFSREGLGETQYF | TGTGCCAGCAGTTTCTCCCGGGAGGGCCTAGGGGAGACCCAGTACTTC
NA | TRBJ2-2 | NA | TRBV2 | CASRDMEIKNTGELFF | TGTGCCAGCAGGGACATGGAAATCAAGAACACCGGGGAGCTGTTTTTT
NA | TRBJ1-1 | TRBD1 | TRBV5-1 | CASSLEGTGRTEAFF | TGCGCCAGCAGCTTGGAGGGGACAGGGAGGACTGAAGCTTTCTTT
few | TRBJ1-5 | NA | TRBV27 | CASSLSRATPGSNQPQHF | TGTGCCAGCAGTTTATCCAGGGCAACTCCGGGTAGCAATCAGCCCCAGCATTTT
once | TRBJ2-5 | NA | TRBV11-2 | CASSLDPEGRETQYF | TGTGCCAGCAGCTTAGATCCTGAGGGCCGAGAGACCCAGTACTTC
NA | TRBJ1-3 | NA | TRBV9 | CASSADTQGNTIYF | TGTGCCAGCAGCGCGGACACGCAAGGAAACACCATATATTTT
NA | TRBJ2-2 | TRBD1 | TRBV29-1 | CSASVGQGTGTGELFF | TGCAGCGCCAGCGTGGGACAGGGCACGGGCACCGGGGAGCTGTTTTTT
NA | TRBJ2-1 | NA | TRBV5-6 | CASSLALQGRGQFF | TGTGCCAGCAGCTTGGCCCTCCAGGGCAGGGGGCAGTTCTTC
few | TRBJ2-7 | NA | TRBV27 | CASSTYMREKTYEQYF | TGTGCCAGCAGCACCTATATGAGGGAAAAAACCTACGAGCAGTACTTC